The following is a T cell receptor beta chain sequence with its context. The target of this receptor is not known. No base-level quality is on record; no much larger clone is a single base apart. High-throughput TCR beta sequencing profiled peripheral blood CD8+ and CD4+ T cells from healthy donors, Susac syndrome patients and multiple sclerosis patients. Treatment-naive patients with stable or active relapsing-remitting disease fulfilling revised McDonald criteria were used as multiple sclerosis controls. Bulk CD8+ and CD4+ T cells were purified magnetically by negative isolation, whereas CD8+ TEMRA cells were enriched by FACS. Blood was collected in EDTA tubes and processed within 24 hours, with PBMCs isolated through density gradient centrifugation. PBMCs destined for TCR sequencing were cryopreserved in liquid nitrogen and later thawed in a 37 °C water bath. Purity of sorted or isolated CD4+, CD8+ and CD8+ TEMRA cells was at least 90%.

RNA was extracted using the RNeasy kit, and about 0.45 to 1 microgram was reverse transcribed with random hexamers. The immunoSEQ multiplex PCR assay, covering 54 Vbeta and 13 Jbeta segments, was used to amplify TCR beta CDR3 regions. Bias from PCR amplification was corrected by using a synthetic template baseline for primer optimization and for computational correction. The authors processed their data as follows. Reads were assigned to V, D and J genes according to IMGT and analyzed in immunoSEQ Analyzer, with only productive sequences retained. To calculate clonality, Shannon entropy was normalized by log2 of the number of productive unique sequences and then subtracted from one. For each patient and control, public and private clones were evaluated within the 100 most prevalent clones. Clones were defined as Susac-specific if absent from the healthy and MS cohorts, from approximately 1,100 published viral clones and from other ImmuneACCESS disease sequences. TCRdb's own reprocessing of the public reads used fastp at Q25 and MiXCR and kept productive beta chains. For every CDR3 protein sequence, its rows merge into one entry that carries the most common genes and DNA. The V and J calls come from TCRdb's annotation, not from the publication. The sample data list about 160,000 distinct CDR3 sequences, and roughly 94% of these were observed just once. About 0.09% of the sample is in the top ten clones.

This record comes from a study of CD8 T cells in Susac syndrome (dated by TCRdb to between 2018 and 2021). Regarding the research as a whole: Repertoire sequencing was used to test whether CD8+ T cell activation and differentiation in Susac syndrome was antigen driven. Broader findings and caveats from the paper: The number of individuals in the TCR sequencing and HLA analysis was acknowledged as relatively small.

Reading the germline V gene (reference sequence) gives CDR1 SEHNR and CDR2 FQNEAQ. From the cysteine up to the phenylalanine, the CDR3 has a length of 14 residues. Left in the record is the CDR3 DNA by itself, 42 bases read in frame from the first base. V is pared back by 7 bases and J by 4 bases, with 13 bases lying between the germline termini. The rearrangement joined TRBV7-9 to TRBJ2-2, with no confidently assigned D gene. Sample: CD4+ T cells from PBMCs. The clonotype comes from a human donor with multiple sclerosis. The DNA is as follows: TGTGCCAGCACCATGTGGCTGACCACCGGGGAGCTGTTTTTT. Its product reads: CASTMWLTTGELFF.